These 17 T cell receptor beta chains were all obtained from the same sample, sequenced in a study of long-term antiretroviral therapy in people with HIV. Run at survey level, the immunoSEQ assay was version v3.0. Data came from immunoSEQ multiplex PCR; TCRdb stores just in-frame clones and leaves some out. Among about 23,000 clones, approximately 80% were seen once, and the ten largest hold 5%. Sequenced material: unsorted PBMCs, taken 0.3 years after starting antiretroviral therapy. These receptors were obtained from a man between 45 and 60 years old with HIV.

The chain carries TRBV7-2 and TRBJ2-2, with D possibly TRBD1 on 5 matching bases. V was cut by 4 bases and J by 5 bases, with 17 bases left in between. The CDR3 totals 16 residues. From germline, CDR1 is SGHTA and CDR2 FQGNSA. In nucleotides, the CDR3 is TGTGCCAGCAGCTCCTCCAGGGTATTGGGAACCGGGGAGCTGTTTTTT. Encoded protein: CASSSSRVLGTGELFF.

V gene TRBV9 combines with J gene TRBJ1-1; D not resolved. In germline, CDR1 is SGDLS, CDR2 YYNGEE. The CDR3 extends over 13 amino acids. Deletions cut 3 bases from V and 2 bases from J, with 8 bases between. This CDR3 is CASSGSLNTEAFF. CDR3 sequence (DNA): TGTGCCAGCAGCGGCAGTTTAAACACTGAAGCTTTCTTT.

V is TRBV30 and J is TRBJ2-3; D not certain. This CDR3 contains 12 residues. The V gene's germline CDR1 is GTSNPN and CDR2 SVGIG (reference sequence). V was cut by 1 base and J by 8 bases, with 10 bases left in between. The CDR3 region has the DNA TGTGCCTGGAGTGGCACGATACCTACGCAGTATTTT. Its protein product is CAWSGTIPTQYF.

The V gene is TRBV28, the J gene TRBJ1-2, with no clear D. V lost 5 bases to trimming and J lost 5 bases, with 12 bases between them. The CDR3 has 13 residues. Germline-derived CDR1 and CDR2 are MDHEN and SYDVKM. The CDR3 loop reads CASSLLRGYGYTF. As DNA, the CDR3 is TGTGCCAGCAGTCTCCTGCGTGGTTATGGCTACACCTTC.

In this sample, this clone turned up a few times. The chain combines TRBV28 with TRBJ2-2; TRBD2 aligns across 11 bases. Germline loops: CDR1 MDHEN, CDR2 SYDVKM. The CDR3 is 18 amino acids. Germline trimming cut 7 bases from V and 3 bases from J; bases unmatched to any gene: 13. In nucleotides, the CDR3 is TGTGCCAGCACGGGGCTAGCGGGAGGACCTTATTACACCGGGGAGCTGTTTTTT. Its translation is CASTGLAGGPYYTGELFF. The variable domain in full, with the rest retrieved from reference TRBV28 and TRBJ2-2, is DVKVTQSSRYLVKRTGEKVFLECVQDMDHENMFWYRQDPGLGLRLIYFSYDVKMKEKGDIPEGYSVSREKKERFSLILESASTNQTSMYLCASTGLAGGPYYTGELFFGEGSRLTVL.

This clone was counted a few times. The J gene is TRBJ1-2, the V gene TRBV7-9, with 7 nucleotides matching TRBD1. This CDR3 is built from 14 residues. V shed 5 bases and J 8 bases; nucleotides not matched to a gene: 11. Germline loops: CDR1 SEHNR, CDR2 FQNEAQ (reference sequence). In DNA, the CDR3 is TGTGCCAGCAGCGCTGGCGTAGGGGGCCGCGGCTACACCTTC. As protein: CASSAGVGGRGYTF. The full variable domain, rest sourced from reference TRBV7-9 and TRBJ1-2, is DTGVSQNPRHKITKRGQNVTFRCDPISEHNRLYWYRQTLGQGPEFLTYFQNEAQLEKSRLLSDRFSAERPKGSFSTLEIQRTEQGDSAMYLCASSAGVGGRGYTFGSGTRLTVV.

The J gene is TRBJ1-1, the V gene TRBV5-1; D not certain. From germline, CDR1 is SGHRS and CDR2 YFSETQ. The CDR3 is 13 residues long. V was trimmed by 0 bases and J by 3 bases, leaving 6 bases between them. The CDR3 DNA reads TGCGCCAGCAGCTTGGATGGGGACACTGAAGCTTTCTTT. Its protein is CASSLDGDTEAFF.

The rearrangement uses TRBV6-1 and TRBJ1-5, with D unclear. The CDR3 is 15 residues long. The V gene lost 5 bases and the J gene lost 3 bases, with 14 bases spanning the gap. Germline V gene data show CDR1 as MNHNS and CDR2 as SASEGT. The CDR3 nucleotides are TGTGCCAGCAGTAGGACGGCCATCTCCAATCAGCCCCAGCATTTT. This encodes CASSRTAISNQPQHF.

The CDR3 DNA follows: TGTGCCAGCAGCTTAATTAGTTCCGGGAACGAGCAGTACTTC. Translation: CASSLISSGNEQYF. The rearrangement joins TRBV11-2 to TRBJ2-7, with D tentatively TRBD2 (5 bases). Trimming took 2 bases from V and 5 from J, leaving 13 bases between them. Germline-derived CDR1 and CDR2 are SGHAT and FQNNGV. This CDR3 comprises 14 residues.

This clone was seen only once. DNA of the CDR3: TGCGCCAGCAGCTCACAGGGGTCAGCCAAAAACATTCAGTACTTC. Encoded protein: CASSSQGSAKNIQYF. V and J are TRBV5-1 and TRBJ2-4; TRBD1 agrees at 7 bases. The CDR3 has 15 amino acids. Losses at the gene ends were 3 bases for V and 0 bases for J; bases not matched to a gene: 3. CDR1 and CDR2 (germline): SGHRS, YFSETQ.

The sample holds a few counts of this clone. The rearrangement links TRBV19 to TRBJ1-5; a weak D match, TRBD1 (5 bases). V dropped 0 bases and J dropped 3 bases, with 6 bases sitting between them. Per the germline V gene, CDR1 is LNHDA and CDR2 is SQIVND (reference sequence). The CDR3 is made up of 14 amino acids. The CDR3 spells CASSIDRVNQPQHF. The CDR3 DNA reads TGTGCCAGTAGTATAGACAGGGTCAATCAGCCCCAGCATTTT.

This clone turned up a few times. The chain links TRBV6-4 to TRBJ2-1, with a tentative D call TRBD2 (5 bases). Trimming cost V 2 bases and J 12 bases, with 14 bases left between them. Per germline, CDR1 MRHNA and CDR2 SNTAGT. The CDR3 spans 13 residues. CDR3: CASSDGGTGPQFF. The DNA for the CDR3 is TGTGCCAGCAGTGACGGAGGTACTGGTCCGCAGTTCTTC.

The genes are TRBV9 and TRBJ1-2; TRBD1 aligns across 7 bases. CDR3 length equals 19 residues. Germline values: CDR1 SGDLS, CDR2 YYNGEE. After removal of 0 bases from V and 0 bases from J, the junction contained 14 bases not matched to a gene. The DNA for the CDR3 is TGTGCCAGCAGCGTAGATTGGCTGGTGTGGGGACAGACTAACTATGGCTACACCTTC. The encoded protein is CASSVDWLVWGQTNYGYTF.

Only a few counts were recorded for this clone. V is TRBV6-1 and J is TRBJ1-1; D unclear. Germline V CDR1 and CDR2: MNHNS, SASEGT. The ends were cut back, 5 bases at V and 3 bases at J, with 10 bases in the middle. CDR3 length equals 13 residues. CDR3 bases: TGTGCCAGCAGTAGAGGCCGGGACACTGAAGCTTTCTTT. Its protein product is CASSRGRDTEAFF.

The chain uses TRBV11-2 and TRBJ1-2; D is unclear. Between the trimmed V and J ends, which lost 5 bases and 3 bases, there was a span of 10 bases. Germline V gives CDR1 SGHAT, CDR2 FQNNGV. The CDR3 is 13 residues long. CDR3 in amino acids: CASSPSADYGYTF. CDR3 nucleotide sequence: TGTGCCAGCAGCCCCTCGGCCGACTATGGCTACACCTTC.

V and J are TRBV11-2 and TRBJ2-2; D unresolved. V lost 5 bases, J lost 5 bases, and 6 bases lay in between. Germline CDR1 reads SGHAT; CDR2 reads FQNNGV. The length of the CDR3 is 12 residues. As DNA, the CDR3 is TGTGCCAGCAGCCGGTTTACCGGGGAGCTGTTTTTT. This sequence encodes CASSRFTGELFF.

J is TRBJ2-1 and V is TRBV5-4; D ambiguous. The length of the CDR3 is 19 residues. V was cut by 0 bases and J by 1 base, with 20 bases left in between. Germline loops: CDR1 SGHNT, CDR2 YYREEE (reference sequence). The chain's CDR3 is CASSLDGHVRRGSYNEQFF. CDR3 coding DNA: TGTGCCAGCAGCTTGGACGGCCACGTGCGGAGAGGATCCTACAATGAGCAGTTCTTC.